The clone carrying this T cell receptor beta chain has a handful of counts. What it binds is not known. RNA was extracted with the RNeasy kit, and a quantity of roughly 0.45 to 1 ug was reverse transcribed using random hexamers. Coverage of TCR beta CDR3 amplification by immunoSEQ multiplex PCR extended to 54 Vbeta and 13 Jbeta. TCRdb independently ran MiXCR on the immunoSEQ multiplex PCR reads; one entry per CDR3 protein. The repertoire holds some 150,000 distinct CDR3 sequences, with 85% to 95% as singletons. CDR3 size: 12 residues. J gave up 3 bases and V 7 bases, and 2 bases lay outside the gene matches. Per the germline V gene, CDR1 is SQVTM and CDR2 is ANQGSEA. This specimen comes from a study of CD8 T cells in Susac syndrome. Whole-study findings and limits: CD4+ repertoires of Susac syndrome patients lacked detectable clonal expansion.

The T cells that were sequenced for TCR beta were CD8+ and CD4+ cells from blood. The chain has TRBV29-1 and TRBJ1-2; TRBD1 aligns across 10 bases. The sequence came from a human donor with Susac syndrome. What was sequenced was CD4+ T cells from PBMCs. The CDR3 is CSAGTGDYGYTF. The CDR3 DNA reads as TGCAGCGCCGGGACAGGGGACTATGGCTACACCTTC.